This T cell receptor beta chain was documented in a study of blood T cell repertoires in COVID-19. In the study overall: Collection of acute and convalescent COVID-19 samples took place in the United States, Italy and Spain. T cells, B-cell-depleted T cells, or PBMCs provided the cDNA or gDNA that served as material.

Measured with immunoSEQ multiplex PCR; TCRdb has only the in-frame clones, and not every one. The table has roughly 90,000 clones, about 89% seen once. This clone came up a few times. Seattle cases were enrolled at active infection and followed longitudinally. V dropped 6 bases and J dropped 4; count of bases not matched to a gene: 10. From germline, CDR1 is LNHNV and CDR2 YYDKDF (reference sequence). The CDR3 has 16 residues. The sequenced sample was peripheral blood. The chain joins TRBV15 to TRBJ2-1; TRBD1 agrees at 9 bases. This clonotype originated in a man over 45 with COVID-19, enrolled during active disease. CDR3 region: CATSPNRGPNYNEQFF. In DNA form, the CDR3 reads TGTGCCACCAGTCCGAACAGGGGGCCGAATTACAATGAGCAGTTCTTC.